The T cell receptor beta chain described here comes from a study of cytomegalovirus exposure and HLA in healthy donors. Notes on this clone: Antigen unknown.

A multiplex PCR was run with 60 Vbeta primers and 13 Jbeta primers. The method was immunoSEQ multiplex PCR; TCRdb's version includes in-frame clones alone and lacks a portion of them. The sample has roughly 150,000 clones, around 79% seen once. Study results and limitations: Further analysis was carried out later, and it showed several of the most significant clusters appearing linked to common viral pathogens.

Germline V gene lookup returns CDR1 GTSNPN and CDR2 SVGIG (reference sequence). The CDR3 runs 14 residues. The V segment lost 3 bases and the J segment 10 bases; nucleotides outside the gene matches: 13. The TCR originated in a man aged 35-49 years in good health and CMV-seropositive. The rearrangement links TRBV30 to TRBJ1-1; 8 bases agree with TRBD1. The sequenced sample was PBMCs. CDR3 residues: CAWRQPGGLVLAFF. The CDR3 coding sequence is TGTGCCTGGAGGCAACCAGGGGGCCTGGTATTAGCTTTCTTT.